This T cell receptor (beta chain) was identified during a study of post-analysis software for immune sequencing data. The authors incorporated unique molecular identifiers into the TCR beta cDNA libraries. From approximately 0.95 to 9.8 million T cells, 400,000 to 550,000 cDNA molecules were obtained. Each CDR3 protein is one row after TCRdb ran MiXCR on the PCR reads. The sample has approximately 730,000 distinct CDR3 sequences, 25% to 30% seen once. About this clonotype itself: Its target is not known.

CDR3 length equals 16 residues. V gave up 1 base and J gave up 4 bases, with 15 bases separating them. CDR1 is SGHNT and CDR2 is YENEEA in the germline V gene. Study-wide findings and caveats: In patients, about five TRBV segments were more frequent than in controls, with TRBV5-6, TRBV5-1 and TRBV20-1 among them.

Sequencing input: blood. This chain joins TRBV11-3 and TRBJ2-3, with D perhaps matching TRBD1 (5 bases). The clonotype was recovered from a girl aged 10 to 17 with multiple sclerosis. The CDR3 DNA is TGTGCCAGCAGCTTAGGCGGACAACGGAGTCCAGATACGCAGTATTTT. Encoded protein: CASSLGGQRSPDTQYF.